Each of the 14 T cell receptor beta chains below was sequenced from the same sample in a study of tumor-infiltrating lymphocytes in localized non-small cell lung cancer. TCRdb keeps only in-frame clones here, not all; method: immunoSEQ multiplex PCR. The data show fewer than 15,000 clones, over 65% seen once. The specimen was lung tumor tissue. The source of these receptors is a human donor with non-small cell lung cancer.

The rearrangement links TRBV10-1 to TRBJ2-6; possible D gene TRBD1, 5 bases. V lost 0 bases, J lost 2 bases, and 20 bases lay in between. There are 20 residues in the CDR3. The germline V gene has CDR1 WNHNN and CDR2 SYGVQD (reference sequence). Here the CDR3 DNA reads TGCGCCAGCAGTGAGTCGATAGGGGCGGCGGATGTCGCTGGGGCCAACGTCCTGACTTTC. Translated, it gives CASSESIGAADVAGANVLTF.

This chain connects TRBV19 to TRBJ2-5, with unresolved D. From germline, CDR1 is LNHDA and CDR2 SQIVND (reference sequence). CDR3 length: 14 residues. Deletions cut 2 bases from V and 2 bases from J, with 9 bases between. CDR3 sequence (DNA): TGTGCCAGTAGTATAAATAAGGGACAAGAGACCCAGTACTTC. Its protein product is CASSINKGQETQYF.

The genes are TRBV7-9 and TRBJ2-7; 10 bases are a match to TRBD2. The ends lost 5 bases at V and 2 bases at J; junction bases unmatched: 6. Germline values: CDR1 SEHNR, CDR2 FQNEAQ (reference sequence). There are 15 residues in the CDR3. The CDR3, as DNA: TGTGCCAGCAGCCTCGGGACTAGCGTAACCTACGAGCAGTACTTC. It specifies CASSLGTSVTYEQYF.

The rearrangement uses TRBV21-1 and TRBJ2-2; TRBD1 is the table's D call, not checked against the DNA. TRBV21-1 is a pseudogene locus. This CDR3 contains 15 residues. DNA for the CDR3: TGTGCCAGCAGCAAGGACAGGGGTGGGACCGGGGAGCTGTTTTTT. It yields the protein CASSKDRGGTGELFF.

V usage is TRBV6-6 and J usage is TRBJ2-5, with TRBD1 identical over 10 bases. CDR1 MNHNY and CDR2 SVGAGI come from the germline V gene (reference sequence). This CDR3 spans 15 amino acids. Trimming removed 5 bases from V and 5 bases from J; junction bases left unmatched: 8. CDR3 DNA sequence: TGTGCCAGCAGTAGTCGGGACAGGGGCTTGGAGACCCAGTACTTC. Protein sequence: CASSSRDRGLETQYF.

There are a few counts of this clone. The chain is built from TRBV5-1 and TRBJ2-7; the D is unclear. The CDR3 is 15 amino acids. Between the trimmed V and J ends, which lost 3 bases and 0 bases, there was a span of 13 bases. Germline V gene lookup returns CDR1 SGHRS and CDR2 YFSETQ. CDR3 nucleotide sequence: TGCGCCAGCAGCTCGAATGTTGGGGTCTCCTACGAGCAGTACTTC. The encoded protein is CASSSNVGVSYEQYF. Full variable domain (rest looked up from reference TRBV5-1 and TRBJ2-7): KAGVTQTPRYLIKTRGQQVTLSCSPISGHRSVSWYQQTPGQGLQFLFEYFSETQRNKGNFPGRFSGRQFSNSRSEMNVSTLELGDSALYLCASSSNVGVSYEQYFGPGTRLTVT.

CDR3 residues: CASNPTSGSFYNEQFF. CDR3 sequence (DNA): TGCGCCAGCAACCCTACTAGCGGGAGCTTTTACAATGAGCAGTTCTTC. The rearrangement links TRBV5-1 to TRBJ2-1; 11 positions match TRBD2. Germline V gives CDR1 SGHRS, CDR2 YFSETQ. V trimming: 6 bases; J trimming: 4 bases; junction bases outside the gene matches: 9. This CDR3 is built from 16 residues.

J is TRBJ2-3 and V is TRBV7-9, with D hard to call. CDR3 length: 17 amino acids. Deletions cut 5 bases from V and 2 bases from J, with 20 bases between. Germline CDR1 SEHNR, CDR2 FQNEAQ (reference sequence). The CDR3 here is CASSAKALDPITDTQYF. The CDR3 DNA reads as TGTGCCAGCAGCGCTAAAGCTCTAGACCCGATCACAGATACGCAGTATTTT.

The table lists this clone with a few counts. V is TRBV7-8 and J is TRBJ2-1, with no clear D. CDR3 length: 11 amino acids. CDR1 is SGHVS, CDR2 FQNEAQ, per germline. Trimming pared 6 bases from V and 6 bases from J, leaving 6 bases between. CDR3 loop: CASRIRNEQFF. The CDR3 DNA reads as TGTGCCAGCAGGATCCGCAATGAGCAGTTCTTC. Drawing the rest from reference TRBV7-8 and TRBJ2-1, the complete variable domain is GAGVSQSPRYKVAKRGQDVALRCDPISGHVSLFWYQQALGQGPEFLTYFQNEAQLDKSGLPSDRFFAERPEGSVSTLKIQRTQQEDSAVYLCASRIRNEQFFGPGTRLTVL.

The rearrangement uses TRBV18 and TRBJ2-7, with 9 bases identical to TRBD1. After removal of 3 bases from V and 2 bases from J, the junction contained 5 bases not matched to a gene. Germline V lookup: CDR1 KGHSH, CDR2 LQKENI. CDR3 size: 15 residues. The CDR3 sequence is CASSPRQGETYEQYF. Here the CDR3 DNA reads TGTGCCAGCTCACCTCGACAGGGGGAAACCTACGAGCAGTACTTC.

This clone was counted between two and nine times. The gene calls are TRBV5-1 and TRBJ1-5; 8 nucleotides agree with TRBD1. This CDR3 is 15 amino acids long. Trimming cost V 1 base and J 4 bases; bases outside gene matches: 4. Germline-derived CDR1 and CDR2 are SGHRS and YFSETQ. CDR3 nucleotides: TGCGCCAGCAGCTTGTACGACAGGGGAAATCAGCCCCAGCATTTT. This encodes CASSLYDRGNQPQHF.

The chain employs TRBV19 and TRBJ2-5; no clear D. V was cut by 2 bases and J by 1 base, with 14 bases left in between. Germline values: CDR1 LNHDA, CDR2 SQIVND (reference sequence). The CDR3 runs to 16 residues. The CDR3, as DNA: TGTGCCAGTAGTATACGCCGGTCTTCCTTCCAAGAGACCCAGTACTTC. The encoded protein is CASSIRRSSFQETQYF.

V and J are TRBV4-3 and TRBJ2-2; weak D call: TRBD1 (6 bases). The CDR3 runs to 14 residues. V was trimmed by 2 bases and J by 5 bases, leaving 9 bases between them. Germline CDR1 is LGHNA and CDR2 is YSLEER. CDR3 DNA sequence: TGCGCCAGCAGCCAACCGACAGGTACCGGGGAGCTGTTTTTT. Its protein is CASSQPTGTGELFF.

This clone has more than one count but fewer than ten. The chain uses TRBV6-5 and TRBJ1-1; TRBD1 matches at 7 bases. This CDR3 has 15 residues. The ends lost 5 bases at V and 1 base at J; junction bases unmatched: 7. Germline CDR1 is MNHEY and CDR2 is SVGAGI. The CDR3 is CASSVGGTANTEAFF. CDR3 DNA sequence: TGTGCCAGCAGTGTGGGTGGGACAGCGAACACTGAAGCTTTCTTT.